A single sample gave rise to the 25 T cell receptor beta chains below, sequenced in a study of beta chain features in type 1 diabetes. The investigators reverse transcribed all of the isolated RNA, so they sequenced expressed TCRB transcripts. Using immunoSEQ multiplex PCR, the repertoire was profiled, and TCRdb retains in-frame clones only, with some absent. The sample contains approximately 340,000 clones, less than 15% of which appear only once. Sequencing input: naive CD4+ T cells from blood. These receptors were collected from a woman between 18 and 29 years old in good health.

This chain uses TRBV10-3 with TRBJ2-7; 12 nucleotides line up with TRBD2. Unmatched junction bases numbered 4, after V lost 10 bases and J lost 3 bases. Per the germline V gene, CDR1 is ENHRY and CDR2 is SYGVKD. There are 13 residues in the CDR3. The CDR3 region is CATSLAGGYEQYF. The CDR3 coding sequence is TGTGCCACCTCACTAGCGGGAGGCTACGAGCAGTACTTC.

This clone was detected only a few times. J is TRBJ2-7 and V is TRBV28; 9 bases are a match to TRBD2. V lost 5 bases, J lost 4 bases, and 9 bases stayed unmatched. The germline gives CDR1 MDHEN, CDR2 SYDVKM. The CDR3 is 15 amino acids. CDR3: CASSPVAGVGYEQYF. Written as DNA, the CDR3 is TGTGCCAGCAGTCCCGTAGCGGGAGTGGGTTACGAGCAGTACTTC.

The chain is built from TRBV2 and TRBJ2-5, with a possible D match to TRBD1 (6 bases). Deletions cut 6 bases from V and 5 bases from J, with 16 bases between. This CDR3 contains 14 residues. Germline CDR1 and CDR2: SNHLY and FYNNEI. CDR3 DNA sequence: TGTGCCAGCAGACACCAGGGGTTTGGGGAGACCCAGTACTTC. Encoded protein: CASRHQGFGETQYF.

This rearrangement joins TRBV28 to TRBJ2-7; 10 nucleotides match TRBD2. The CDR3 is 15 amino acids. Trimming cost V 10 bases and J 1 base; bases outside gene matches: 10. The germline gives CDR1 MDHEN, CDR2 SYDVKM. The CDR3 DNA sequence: TGTGCCACCTCCCTAGCGGGAGCCCGGTCCTACGAGCAGTACTTC. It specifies CATSLAGARSYEQYF.

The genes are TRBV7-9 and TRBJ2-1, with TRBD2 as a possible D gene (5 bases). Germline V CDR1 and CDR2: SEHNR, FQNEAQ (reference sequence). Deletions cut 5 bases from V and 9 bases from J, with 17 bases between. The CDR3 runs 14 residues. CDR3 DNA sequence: TGTGCCAGCAGCCTCCGGGAAACGGGCGGTGAGCAGTTCTTC. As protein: CASSLRETGGEQFF.

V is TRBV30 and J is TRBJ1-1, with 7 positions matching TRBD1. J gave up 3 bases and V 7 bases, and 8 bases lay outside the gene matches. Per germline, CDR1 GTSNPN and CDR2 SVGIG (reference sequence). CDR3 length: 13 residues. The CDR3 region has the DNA TGTGCCTTGAACCGGGACAGTTACACTGAAGCTTTCTTT. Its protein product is CALNRDSYTEAFF.

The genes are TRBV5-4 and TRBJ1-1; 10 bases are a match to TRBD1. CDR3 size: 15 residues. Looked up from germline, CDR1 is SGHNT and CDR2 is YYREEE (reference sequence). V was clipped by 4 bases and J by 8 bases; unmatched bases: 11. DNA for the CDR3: TGTGCCAGCAGCCAGTACCGGACAGGGGGGGAAGAAGCTTTCTTT. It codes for CASSQYRTGGEEAFF.

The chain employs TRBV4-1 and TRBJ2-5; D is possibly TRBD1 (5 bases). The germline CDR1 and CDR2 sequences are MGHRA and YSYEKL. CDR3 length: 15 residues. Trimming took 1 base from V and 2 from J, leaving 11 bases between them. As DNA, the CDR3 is TGCGCCAGCAGCCAAGGACAGACGGATCAAGAGACCCAGTACTTC. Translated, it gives CASSQGQTDQETQYF.

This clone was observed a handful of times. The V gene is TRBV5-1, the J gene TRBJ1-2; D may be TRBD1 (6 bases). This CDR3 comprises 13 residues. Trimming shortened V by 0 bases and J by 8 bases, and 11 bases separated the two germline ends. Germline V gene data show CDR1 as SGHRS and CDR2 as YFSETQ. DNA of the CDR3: TGCGCCAGCAGCTTGGCAGGGGCGCGGGGCTACACCTTC. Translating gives CASSLAGARGYTF.

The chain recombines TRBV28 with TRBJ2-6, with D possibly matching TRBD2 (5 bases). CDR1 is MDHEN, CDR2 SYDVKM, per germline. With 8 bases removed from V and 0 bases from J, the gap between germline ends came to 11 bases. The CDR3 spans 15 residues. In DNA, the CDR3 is TGTGCCAGCGGGAGACGGAACTCTGGGGCCAACGTCCTGACTTTC. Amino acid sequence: CASGRRNSGANVLTF.

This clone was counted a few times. CDR3 region: CASSRRDRDYEQYF. The CDR3, as DNA: TGTGCCAGCAGCCGCCGGGACAGGGACTACGAGCAGTACTTC. This chain uses TRBV13 with TRBJ2-7, with TRBD1 matching over 9 bases. The CDR3 has 14 amino acids. Germline CDR1 PRHDT, CDR2 FYEKMQ (reference sequence). Trimming cost V 5 bases and J 3 bases; bases outside gene matches: 5.

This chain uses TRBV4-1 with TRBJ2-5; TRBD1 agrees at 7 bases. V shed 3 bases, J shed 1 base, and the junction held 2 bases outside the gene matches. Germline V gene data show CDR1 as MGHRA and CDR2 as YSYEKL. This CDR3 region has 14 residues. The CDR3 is CASSHGQVQETQYF. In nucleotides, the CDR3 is TGCGCCAGCAGCCACGGACAGGTCCAAGAGACCCAGTACTTC.

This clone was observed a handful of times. The CDR3 is CASSLPADLGTQYF. CDR3 DNA sequence: TGTGCCAGCAGTTTGCCTGCTGACTTAGGGACCCAGTACTTC. The chain recombines TRBV28 with TRBJ2-5, with D uncertain. Germline V CDR1 and CDR2: MDHEN, SYDVKM. The CDR3 consists of 14 residues. V was pared by 3 bases and J by 7 bases, with 15 bases between.

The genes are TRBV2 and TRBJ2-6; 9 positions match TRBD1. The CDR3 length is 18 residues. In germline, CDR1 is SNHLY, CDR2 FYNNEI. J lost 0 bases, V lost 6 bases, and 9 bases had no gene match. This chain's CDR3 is CASSEQGAGSSGANVLTF. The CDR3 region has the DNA TGTGCCAGCAGCGAACAGGGGGCAGGTAGCTCTGGGGCCAACGTCCTGACTTTC.

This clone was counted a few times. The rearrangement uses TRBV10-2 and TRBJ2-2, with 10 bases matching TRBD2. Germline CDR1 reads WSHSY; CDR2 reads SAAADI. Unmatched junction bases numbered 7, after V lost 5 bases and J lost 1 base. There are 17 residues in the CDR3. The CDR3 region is CASSNIAGGRNTGELFF. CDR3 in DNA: TGCGCCAGCAGTAATATAGCGGGAGGCCGGAACACCGGGGAGCTGTTTTTT.

This CDR3 is CASSGLSGGIGIQYF. For the CDR3, the DNA is TGTGCCAGCAGCGGACTGTCTGGGGGGATTGGCATTCAGTACTTC. The chain recombines TRBV7-2 with TRBJ2-4, with a weak D call TRBD2 (6 bases). V was trimmed by 5 bases and J by 9 bases, leaving 20 bases between them. This CDR3 has 15 amino acids. Germline assignment: CDR1 SGHTA and CDR2 FQGNSA.

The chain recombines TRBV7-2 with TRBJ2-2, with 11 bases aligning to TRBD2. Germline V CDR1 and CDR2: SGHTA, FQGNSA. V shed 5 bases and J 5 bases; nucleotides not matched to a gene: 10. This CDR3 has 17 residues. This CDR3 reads CASSPNPRTSGTGELFF. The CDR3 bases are TGTGCCAGCAGCCCGAACCCCAGGACTAGCGGGACCGGGGAGCTGTTTTTT.

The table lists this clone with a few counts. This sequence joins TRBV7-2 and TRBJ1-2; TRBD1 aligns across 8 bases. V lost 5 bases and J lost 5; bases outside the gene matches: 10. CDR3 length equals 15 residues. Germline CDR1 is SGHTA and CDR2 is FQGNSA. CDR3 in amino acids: CASSNRTGLGYGYTF. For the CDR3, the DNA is TGTGCCAGCAGCAACCGGACAGGGTTGGGGTATGGCTACACCTTC.

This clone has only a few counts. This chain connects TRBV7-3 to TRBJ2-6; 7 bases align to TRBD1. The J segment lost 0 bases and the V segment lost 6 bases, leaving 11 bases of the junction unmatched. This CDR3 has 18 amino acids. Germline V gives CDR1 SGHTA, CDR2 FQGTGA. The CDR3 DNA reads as TGTGCCAGCAGTCGGTCCGGGACAGCGCTCTCTGGGGCCAACGTCCTGACTTTC. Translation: CASSRSGTALSGANVLTF.

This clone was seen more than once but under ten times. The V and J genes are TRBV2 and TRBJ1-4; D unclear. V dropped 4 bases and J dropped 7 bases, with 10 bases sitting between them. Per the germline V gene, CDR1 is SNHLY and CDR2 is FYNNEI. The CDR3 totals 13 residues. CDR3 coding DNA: TGTGCCAGCAGTGGCAGCGGTGTTGAAAAACTGTTTTTT. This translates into CASSGSGVEKLFF.

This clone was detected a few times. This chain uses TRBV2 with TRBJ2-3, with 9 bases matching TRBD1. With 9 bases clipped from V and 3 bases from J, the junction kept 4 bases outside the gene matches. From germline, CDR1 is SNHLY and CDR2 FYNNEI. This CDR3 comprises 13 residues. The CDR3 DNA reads TGTGCCAGGGTACAGGGGGCGACAGATACGCAGTATTTT. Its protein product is CARVQGATDTQYF.

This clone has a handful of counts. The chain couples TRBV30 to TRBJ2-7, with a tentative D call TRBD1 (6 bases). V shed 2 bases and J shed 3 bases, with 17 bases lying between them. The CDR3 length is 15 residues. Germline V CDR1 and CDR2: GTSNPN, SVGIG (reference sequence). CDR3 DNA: TGTGCCTGGAGTCACCGCCTGACAGGTTTCTACGAGCAGTACTTC. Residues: CAWSHRLTGFYEQYF.

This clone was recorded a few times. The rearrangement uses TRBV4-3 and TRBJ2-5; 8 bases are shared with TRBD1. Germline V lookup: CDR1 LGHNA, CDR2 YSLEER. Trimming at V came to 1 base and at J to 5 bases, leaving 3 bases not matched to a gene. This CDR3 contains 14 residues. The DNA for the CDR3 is TGCGCCAGCAGCCAAGGACAGGGGACGGAGACCCAGTACTTC. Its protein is CASSQGQGTETQYF.

CDR3 nucleotides: TGTGCCTGGAGTGTAGGACTAGCCGAGGGCGATGAGCAGTTCTTC. The encoded protein is CAWSVGLAEGDEQFF. The chain is built from TRBV30 and TRBJ2-1; TRBD2 matches 8 bases. The germline gives CDR1 GTSNPN, CDR2 SVGIG (reference sequence). CDR3 size: 15 residues. The V and J ends lost 0 bases and 8 bases, in that order; junction bases with no gene match: 9.

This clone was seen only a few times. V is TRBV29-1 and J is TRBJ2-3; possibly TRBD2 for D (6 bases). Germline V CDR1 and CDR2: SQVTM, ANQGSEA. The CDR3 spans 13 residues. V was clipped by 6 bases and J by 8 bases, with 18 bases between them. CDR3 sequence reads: CSVSRASDATQYF. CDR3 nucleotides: TGCAGCGTCTCGAGGGCTAGCGATGCTACGCAGTATTTT.